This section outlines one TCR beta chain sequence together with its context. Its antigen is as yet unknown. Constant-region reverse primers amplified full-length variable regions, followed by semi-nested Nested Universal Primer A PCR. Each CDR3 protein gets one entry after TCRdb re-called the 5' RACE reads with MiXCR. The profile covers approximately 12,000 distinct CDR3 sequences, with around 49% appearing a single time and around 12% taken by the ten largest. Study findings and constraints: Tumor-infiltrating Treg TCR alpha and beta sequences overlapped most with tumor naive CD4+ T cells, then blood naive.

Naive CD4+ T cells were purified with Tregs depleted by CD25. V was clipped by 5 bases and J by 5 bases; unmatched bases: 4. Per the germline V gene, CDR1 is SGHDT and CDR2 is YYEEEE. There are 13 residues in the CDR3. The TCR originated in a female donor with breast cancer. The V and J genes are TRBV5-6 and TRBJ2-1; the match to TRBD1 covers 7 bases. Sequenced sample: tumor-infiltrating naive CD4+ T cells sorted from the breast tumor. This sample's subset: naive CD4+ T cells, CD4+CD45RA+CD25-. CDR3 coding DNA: TGTGCCAGCAGTTGGGACAGTAACAATGAGCAGTTCTTC. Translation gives CASSWDSNNEQFF.